The T cell receptor (beta chain) described here comes from a study of cytomegalovirus exposure and HLA in healthy donors. Vbeta (60) and Jbeta (13) primers were used in the PCR. TCRdb's copy holds only in-frame clones and misses some; the assay was immunoSEQ multiplex PCR. The sample includes some 200,000 clones, roughly 90% of them seen just once. V was trimmed by 4 bases and J by 0 bases, leaving 10 bases between them. Per germline, CDR1 LNHNV and CDR2 YYDKDF (reference sequence). The CDR3 sequence is 15 residues long. This chain links TRBV15 with TRBJ1-5; D remains unclear. Sequencing was performed on PBMCs. The receptor was derived from a girl in the first two years of life in good health and CMV-seronegative. The CDR3, as DNA: TGTGCCACCAGCATTTCGCCTACTAGCAATCAGCCCCAGCATTTT. Translating it yields CATSISPTSNQPQHF.